This TCR beta chain originates from a study of T cells after yellow fever vaccination (dated by TCRdb to about 2019). Study-wide context: The SMART-Seq v4 Ultra Low Input RNA kit was used to prepare libraries from fractions with low cell numbers. Blood was drawn at multiple timepoints before and after primary and secondary immunization, with bulk PBMC replicates and cell subsets isolated. To track T-cell clones before and after primary and booster YFV17D yellow fever vaccination, bulk TCR alpha and beta repertoires were sequenced longitudinally. The cohort comprised two healthy male donors, one aged 18 to 30 and one aged 30 to 40 years.

Taken from cysteine to phenylalanine, the CDR3 has 14 residues. Just CDR3 DNA is preserved here, 42 bases in frame from base 1. Relative to germline, V is 6 bases shorter and J is 3 bases shorter, with 11 bases between their ends. The full study reports these points: Because the study included only two donors, the extent to which the findings can be generalized is limited. A small share of clonotypes was detected in both CD4 and CD8 compartments, with the overlap likely arising from convergent recombination. Computational filtering was required because FACS-sorted repertoires could contain abundant contaminating clonotypes from the bulk population. Most clones expanded after primary vaccination (96% of CD4 and around nine tenths of CD8) were re-detected after the booster, suggesting that broad memory maintenance occurred. Compared with the primary T-cell response, the secondary T-cell response was weaker but faster, peaking on day 5 rather than day 15.

The treatment or condition label for this specimen denotes: live attenuated yellow fever vaccine strain. At every blood-draw timepoint, two biological replicates of bulk PBMCs were collected. A standard Ficoll-Paque protocol was used to isolate PBMCs from peripheral blood. TriZol was used to extract RNA from bulk PBMCs, CD4 and CD8 fractions, and dextramer-positive and dextramer-negative fractions. TCR cDNA was synthesized by 5'RACE template switching, through which a universal primer site and unique molecular identifiers were introduced. Priming of cDNA synthesis was performed from both the TCR alpha and TCR beta constant segments. Library amplification used two PCR steps, and the second PCR step added sample barcodes and sequencing adapters. Sequencing of libraries was performed on Illumina HiSeq 2500 (2x100 bp) or NovaSeq (2x150 bp). The original methods were these. Demultiplexing of reads and collapsing into UMI consensus sequences were performed with MIGEC, and V(D)J alignment was carried out with MiXCR. Clonotypes responding to the vaccine were identified with edgeR on replicate PBMC samples, with the criteria of FDR below 0.01 and a log2 fold change above 5 up to day 15. Each bulk clonotype received a CD4 or CD8 identity based on whether the sequenced CD4 or CD8 repertoire contained that clonotype at higher abundance. TCRdb applied fastp at Q25 and MiXCR to the public reads, then kept only in-frame beta chains. Rows with one shared CDR3 protein collapse into an entry with the most common genes and DNA. TCRdb's processing, not the study's, gives the V and J calls here. This sample gives under 600,000 distinct CDR3 sequences in total; less than 15% of them show up just once. The ten largest clonotypes hold about 14% of the sample.

This clonotype showed up just a few times. No antigen is known for it. No qualities accompany the bases; no much larger clone lies one base away. This TCR derives from a man younger than 45 who received the YFV17D yellow fever vaccine. The material sequenced was PBMCs, taken on the day of the yellow fever booster vaccination. Here the chain combines TRBV12-3 or TRBV12-4 and TRBJ2-2; a tentative D call is TRBD2 (6 bases match). The sequenced DNA: TGTGCCAGCAGCTCTAGCGCCTACACCGGGGAGCTGTTTTTT. Translated, this is CASSSSAYTGELFF.